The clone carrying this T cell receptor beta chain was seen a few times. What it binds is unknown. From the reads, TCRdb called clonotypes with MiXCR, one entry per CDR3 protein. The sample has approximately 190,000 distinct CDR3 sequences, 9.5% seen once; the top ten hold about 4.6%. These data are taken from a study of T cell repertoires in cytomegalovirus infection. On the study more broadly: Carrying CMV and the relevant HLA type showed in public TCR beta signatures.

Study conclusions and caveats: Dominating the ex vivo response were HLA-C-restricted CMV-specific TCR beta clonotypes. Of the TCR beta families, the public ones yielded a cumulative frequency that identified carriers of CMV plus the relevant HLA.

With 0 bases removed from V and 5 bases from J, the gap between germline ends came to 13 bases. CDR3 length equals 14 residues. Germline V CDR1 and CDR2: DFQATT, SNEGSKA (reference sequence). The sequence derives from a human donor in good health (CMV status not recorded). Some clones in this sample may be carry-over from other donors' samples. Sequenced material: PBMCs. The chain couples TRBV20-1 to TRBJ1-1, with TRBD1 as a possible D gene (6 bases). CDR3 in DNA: TGCAGTGCTAGAGATAACAGGGAGAGGACTGAAGCTTTCTTT. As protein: CSARDNRERTEAFF.